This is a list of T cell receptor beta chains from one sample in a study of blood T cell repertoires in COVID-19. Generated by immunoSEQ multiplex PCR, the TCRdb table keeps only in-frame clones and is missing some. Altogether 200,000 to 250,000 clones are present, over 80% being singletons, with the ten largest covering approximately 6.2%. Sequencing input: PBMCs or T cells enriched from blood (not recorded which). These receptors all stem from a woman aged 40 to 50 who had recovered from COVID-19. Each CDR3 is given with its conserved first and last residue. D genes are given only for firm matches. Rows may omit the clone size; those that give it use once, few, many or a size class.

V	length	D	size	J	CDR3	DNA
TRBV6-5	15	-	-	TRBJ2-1	CASRGGRSSYNEQFF	TGTGCCAGCAGAGGGGGACGGAGCTCCTACAATGAGCAGTTCTTC
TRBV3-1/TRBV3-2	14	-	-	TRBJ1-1	CASSPPGTGAEAFF	TGTGCCAGCAGCCCGCCAGGGACTGGGGCTGAAGCTTTCTTT
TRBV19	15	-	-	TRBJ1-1	CASSTPRALNTEAFF	TGTGCCAGTAGTACCCCGAGGGCCTTGAACACTGAAGCTTTCTTT
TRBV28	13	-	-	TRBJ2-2	CASSPPNTGELFF	TGTGCCAGCAGTCCCCCAAACACCGGGGAGCTGTTTTTT
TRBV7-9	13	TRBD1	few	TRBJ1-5	CASSNGGQGPQHF	TGTGCCAGCAGTAACGGGGGACAGGGGCCCCAGCATTTT
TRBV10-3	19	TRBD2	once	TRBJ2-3	CAIRAGTSGSKGSTDTQYF	TGTGCCATCAGAGCCGGGACTAGCGGGAGTAAGGGTAGCACAGATACGCAGTATTTT
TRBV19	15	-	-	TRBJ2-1	CASSARRELYNEQFF	TGTGCCAGTAGTGCCCGAAGGGAGCTATACAATGAGCAGTTCTTC
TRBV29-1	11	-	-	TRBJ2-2	CSVRGIGELFF	TGCAGCGTTCGGGGGATCGGGGAGCTGTTTTTT
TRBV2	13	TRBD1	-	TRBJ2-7	CASRDSYSYEQYF	TGTGCCAGCCGGGACAGCTATTCCTACGAGCAGTACTTC
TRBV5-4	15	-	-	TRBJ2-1	CASSPGGRADNEQFF	TGTGCCAGCAGCCCTGGAGGAAGGGCTGACAATGAGCAGTTCTTC
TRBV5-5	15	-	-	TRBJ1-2	CASSLAGGKGYGYTF	TGTGCCAGCAGCTTGGCGGGGGGAAAGGGCTATGGCTACACCTTC
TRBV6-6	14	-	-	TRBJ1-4	CASSYRQGYEKLFF	TGTGCCAGCAGTTATCGGCAGGGGTATGAAAAACTGTTTTTT
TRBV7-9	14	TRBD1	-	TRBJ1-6	CASSSGQGVIPLHF	TGTGCCAGCAGCTCGGGACAGGGGGTTATCCCCCTCCACTTT
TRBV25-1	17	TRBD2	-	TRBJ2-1	CASSGSSGLAGANEQFF	TGTGCCAGCAGCGGATCCTCCGGACTAGCGGGAGCAAATGAGCAGTTCTTC
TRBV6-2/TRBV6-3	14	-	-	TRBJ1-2	CASSYRGAGGGYTF	TGTGCCAGCAGTTACCGGGGAGCTGGGGGCGGCTACACCTTC
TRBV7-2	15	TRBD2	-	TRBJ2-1	CASSQRAGEENEQFF	TGTGCCAGCAGCCAACGAGCGGGAGAGGAGAATGAGCAGTTCTTC
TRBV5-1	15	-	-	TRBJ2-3	CASSLPDKLGGAQYF	TGCGCCAGCAGCTTGCCCGACAAACTAGGAGGGGCGCAGTATTTT
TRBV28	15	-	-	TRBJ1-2	CASSSPGGADYGYTF	TGTGCCAGCAGTTCTCCGGGGGGGGCAGATTATGGCTACACCTTC
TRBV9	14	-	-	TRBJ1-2	CASSVNQGLYGYTF	TGTGCCAGCAGCGTAAACCAGGGGCTCTATGGCTACACCTTC
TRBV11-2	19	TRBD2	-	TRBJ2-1	CASSLRSGSGTISYNEQFF	TGTGCCAGCAGCTTAAGGTCAGGGAGCGGGACCATCTCCTACAATGAGCAGTTCTTC
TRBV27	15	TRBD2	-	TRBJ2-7	CASRHRLAGAYEQYF	TGTGCCAGCAGACATCGACTAGCGGGAGCTTACGAGCAGTACTTC
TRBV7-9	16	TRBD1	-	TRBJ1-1	CASSPLRAGGFTEAFF	TGTGCCAGCAGCCCGCTACGGGCAGGGGGCTTCACTGAAGCTTTCTTT
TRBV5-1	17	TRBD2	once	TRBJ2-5	CASSLAGLAGVGETQYF	TGCGCCAGCAGCTTGGCCGGGTTAGCGGGAGTCGGTGAGACCCAGTACTTC
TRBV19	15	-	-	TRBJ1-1	CASSIPSRGVTEAFF	TGTGCCAGTAGTATCCCGAGTAGAGGAGTCACTGAAGCTTTCTTT
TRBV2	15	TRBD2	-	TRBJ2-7	CASSGRLAASYEQYF	TGTGCCAGCAGTGGGCGACTAGCGGCGTCCTACGAGCAGTACTTC
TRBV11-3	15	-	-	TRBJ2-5	CASSLEWTDQETQYF	TGTGCCAGCAGCTTAGAATGGACAGACCAAGAGACCCAGTACTTC
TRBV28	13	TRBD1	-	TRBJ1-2	CASSPTGDYGYTF	TGTGCCAGCAGTCCGACAGGGGACTATGGCTACACCTTC
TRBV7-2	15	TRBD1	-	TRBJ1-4	CASSLARDSNEKLFF	TGTGCCAGCAGCTTAGCGCGGGACAGTAATGAAAAACTGTTTTTT
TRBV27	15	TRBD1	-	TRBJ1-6	CASSLWTGGLSPLHF	TGTGCCAGCAGTTTATGGACAGGGGGCTTGTCACCCCTCCACTTT
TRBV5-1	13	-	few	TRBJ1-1	CASSLIMNTEAFF	TGCGCCAGCAGCTTGATAATGAACACTGAAGCTTTCTTT
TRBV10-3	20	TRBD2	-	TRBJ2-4	CAIRPGEGTSGRTAKNIQYF	TGTGCCATCAGACCAGGGGAAGGGACTAGCGGGAGGACAGCCAAAAACATTCAGTACTTC
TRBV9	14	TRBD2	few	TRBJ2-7	CASSVAGGTYEQYF	TGTGCCAGCAGCGTAGCGGGAGGTACCTACGAGCAGTACTTC
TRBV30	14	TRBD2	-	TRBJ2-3	CAWSVGREVDTQYF	TGTGCCTGGAGTGTTGGTCGGGAGGTTGATACGCAGTATTTT
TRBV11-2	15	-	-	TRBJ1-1	CASSPLQGMNTEAFF	TGTGCCAGCAGCCCCCTACAGGGTATGAACACTGAAGCTTTCTTT
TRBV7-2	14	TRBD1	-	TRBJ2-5	CASIPSTGAETQYF	TGTGCCAGCATCCCATCGACAGGGGCAGAGACCCAGTACTTC
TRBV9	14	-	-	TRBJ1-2	CASSVHGASYGYTF	TGTGCCAGCAGCGTCCATGGGGCAAGCTATGGCTACACCTTC
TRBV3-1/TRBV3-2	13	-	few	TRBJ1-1	CASSPSLGEVAFF	TGTGCCAGCAGCCCCTCCCTAGGGGAGGTAGCTTTCTTT
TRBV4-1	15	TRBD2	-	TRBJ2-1	CASHRGLAGSNEQFF	TGCGCCAGCCACCGAGGACTAGCGGGATCCAATGAGCAGTTCTTC
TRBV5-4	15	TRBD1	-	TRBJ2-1	CASSLAGGRNNEQFF	TGTGCCAGCAGCTTGGCAGGGGGTCGCAACAATGAGCAGTTCTTC
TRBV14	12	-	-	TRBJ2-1	CASSHTNNEQFF	TGTGCCAGCAGCCATACAAACAATGAGCAGTTCTTC
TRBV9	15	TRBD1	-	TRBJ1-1	CASSVGGTGNTEAFF	TGTGCCAGCAGCGTAGGGGGGACAGGGAACACTGAAGCTTTCTTT
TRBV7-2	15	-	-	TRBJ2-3	CASKGGTRQSDTQYF	TGTGCCAGCAAAGGGGGAACTAGGCAGTCGGATACGCAGTATTTT
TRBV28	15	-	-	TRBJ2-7	CASSLGWQGLYEQYF	TGTGCCAGCAGTTTAGGTTGGCAGGGGCTTTACGAGCAGTACTTC
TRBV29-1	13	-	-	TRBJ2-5	CSPYGQNQETQYF	TGCAGCCCCTACGGACAGAACCAAGAGACCCAGTACTTC
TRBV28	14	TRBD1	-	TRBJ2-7	CASRTGTGSYEQYF	TGTGCCAGCAGGACCGGGACAGGGTCCTACGAGCAGTACTTC